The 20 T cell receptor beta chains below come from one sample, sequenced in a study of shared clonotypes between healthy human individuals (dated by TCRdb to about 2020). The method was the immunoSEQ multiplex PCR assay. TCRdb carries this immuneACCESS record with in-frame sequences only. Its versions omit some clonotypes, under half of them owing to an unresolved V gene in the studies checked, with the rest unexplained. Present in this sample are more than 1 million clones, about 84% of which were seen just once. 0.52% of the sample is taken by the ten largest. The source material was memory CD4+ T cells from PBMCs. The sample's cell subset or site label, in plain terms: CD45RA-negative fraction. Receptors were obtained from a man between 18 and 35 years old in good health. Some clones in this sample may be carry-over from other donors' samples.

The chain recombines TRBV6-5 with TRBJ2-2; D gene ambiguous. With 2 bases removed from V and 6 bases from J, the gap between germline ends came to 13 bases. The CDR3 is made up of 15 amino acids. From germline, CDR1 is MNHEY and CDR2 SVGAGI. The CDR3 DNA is TGTGCCAGCAGTTACCGCCCAACACCCCCCGGGGAGCTGTTTTTT. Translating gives CASSYRPTPPGELFF.

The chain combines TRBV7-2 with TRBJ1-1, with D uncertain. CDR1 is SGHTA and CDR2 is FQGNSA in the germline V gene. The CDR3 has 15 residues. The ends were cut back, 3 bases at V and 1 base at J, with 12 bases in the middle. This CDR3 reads CASSLYRTANTEAFF. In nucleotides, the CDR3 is TGTGCCAGCAGCTTGTATCGGACGGCGAACACTGAAGCTTTCTTT.

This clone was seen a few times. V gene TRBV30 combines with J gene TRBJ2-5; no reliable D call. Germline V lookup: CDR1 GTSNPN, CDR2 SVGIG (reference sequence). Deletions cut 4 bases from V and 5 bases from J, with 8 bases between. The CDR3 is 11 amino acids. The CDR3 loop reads CAWNLGETQYF. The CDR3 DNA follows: TGTGCCTGGAACTTAGGGGAGACCCAGTACTTC.

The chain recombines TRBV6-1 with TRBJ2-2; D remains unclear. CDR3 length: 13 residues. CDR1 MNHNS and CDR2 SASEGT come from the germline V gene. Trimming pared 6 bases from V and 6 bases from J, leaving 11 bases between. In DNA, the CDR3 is TGTGCCAGCAGAGTAGTAGGGCCCGGGGAGCTGTTTTTT. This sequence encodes CASRVVGPGELFF.

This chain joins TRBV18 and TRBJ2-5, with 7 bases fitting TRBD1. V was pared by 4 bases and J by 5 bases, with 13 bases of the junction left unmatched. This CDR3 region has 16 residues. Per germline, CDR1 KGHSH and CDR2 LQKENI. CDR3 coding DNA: TGTGCCAGCTCACTAACAGGGGCCATTGGAAAGGAGACCCAGTACTTC. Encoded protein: CASSLTGAIGKETQYF.

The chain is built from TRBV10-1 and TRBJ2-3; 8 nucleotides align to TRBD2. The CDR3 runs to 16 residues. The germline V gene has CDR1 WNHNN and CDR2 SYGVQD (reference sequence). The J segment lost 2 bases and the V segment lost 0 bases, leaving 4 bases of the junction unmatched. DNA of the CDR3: TGCGCCAGCAGTGAGTCGGTGACTAGCGACACAGATACGCAGTATTTT. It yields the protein CASSESVTSDTDTQYF.

This CDR3 is CASSLPLGDNTEAFF. The CDR3 DNA is TGTGCCAGCAGCTTGCCTTTAGGGGATAACACTGAAGCTTTCTTT. The chain employs TRBV5-4 and TRBJ1-1, with D perhaps TRBD1 (5 bases). CDR3 size: 15 residues. Germline CDR1 and CDR2: SGHNT and YYREEE (reference sequence). With 1 base removed from V and 2 bases from J, the gap between germline ends came to 12 bases.

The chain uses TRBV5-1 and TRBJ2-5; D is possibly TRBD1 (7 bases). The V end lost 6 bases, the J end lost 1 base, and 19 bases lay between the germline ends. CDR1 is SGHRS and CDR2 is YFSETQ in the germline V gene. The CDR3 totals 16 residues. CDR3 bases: TGCGCCAGCACCCCCGGGAGACAGGGCGGCCAAGAGACCCAGTACTTC. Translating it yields CASTPGRQGGQETQYF.

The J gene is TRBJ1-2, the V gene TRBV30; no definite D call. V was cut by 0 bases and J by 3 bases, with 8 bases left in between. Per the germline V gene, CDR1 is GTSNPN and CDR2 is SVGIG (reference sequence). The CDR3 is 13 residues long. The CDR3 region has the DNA TGTGCCTGGAGTGTATTAGTAGACTATGGCTACACCTTC. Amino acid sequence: CAWSVLVDYGYTF.

The DNA for the CDR3 is TGTGCCAGCAGCCAAACTAGCGGGAGACTGGGGTACAATGAGCAGTTCTTC. Encoded protein: CASSQTSGRLGYNEQFF. The V call is TRBV4-2, the J call TRBJ2-1, with 11 bases that match TRBD2. The CDR3 extends over 17 amino acids. The V segment lost 2 bases and the J segment 4 bases; nucleotides outside the gene matches: 7. The V gene's germline CDR1 is LGHNA and CDR2 YNFKEQ.

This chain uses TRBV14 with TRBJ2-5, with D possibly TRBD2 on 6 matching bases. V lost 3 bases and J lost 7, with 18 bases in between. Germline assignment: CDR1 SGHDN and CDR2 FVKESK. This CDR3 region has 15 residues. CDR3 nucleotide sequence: TGTGCCAGCAGCCACCCTGGCGGGGCTAAGGGGACCCAGTACTTC. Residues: CASSHPGGAKGTQYF.

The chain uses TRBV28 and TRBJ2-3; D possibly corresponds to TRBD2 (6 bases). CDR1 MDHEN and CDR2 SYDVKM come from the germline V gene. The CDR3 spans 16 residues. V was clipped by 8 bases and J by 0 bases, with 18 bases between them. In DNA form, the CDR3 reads TGTGCCAGCCGGGGGATCCGGCGCGGGAGCACAGATACGCAGTATTTT. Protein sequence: CASRGIRRGSTDTQYF.

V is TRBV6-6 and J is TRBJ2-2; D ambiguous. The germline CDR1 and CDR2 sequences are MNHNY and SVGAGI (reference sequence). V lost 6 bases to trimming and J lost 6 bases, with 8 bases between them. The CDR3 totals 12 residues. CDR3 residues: CASSLRSGELFF. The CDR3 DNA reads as TGTGCCAGCAGCTTACGATCCGGGGAGCTGTTTTTT.

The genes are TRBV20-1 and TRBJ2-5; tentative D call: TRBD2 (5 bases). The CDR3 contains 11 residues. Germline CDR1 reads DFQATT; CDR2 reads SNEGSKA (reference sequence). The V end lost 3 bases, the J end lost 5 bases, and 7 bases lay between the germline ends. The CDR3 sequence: CSASWEETQYF. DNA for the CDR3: TGCAGTGCTAGTTGGGAGGAGACCCAGTACTTC.

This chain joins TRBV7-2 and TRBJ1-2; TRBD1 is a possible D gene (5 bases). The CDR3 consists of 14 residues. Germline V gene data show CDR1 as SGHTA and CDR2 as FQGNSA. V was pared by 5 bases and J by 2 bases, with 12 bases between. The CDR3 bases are TGTGCCAGCAGCCCCGGGACTGTGAACTATGGCTACACCTTC. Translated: CASSPGTVNYGYTF. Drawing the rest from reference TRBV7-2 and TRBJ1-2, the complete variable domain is GAGVSQSPSNKVTEKGKDVELRCDPISGHTALYWYRQSLGQGLEFLIYFQGNSAPDKSGLPSDRFSAERTGGSVSTLTIQRTQQEDSAVYLCASSPGTVNYGYTFGSGTRLTVV.

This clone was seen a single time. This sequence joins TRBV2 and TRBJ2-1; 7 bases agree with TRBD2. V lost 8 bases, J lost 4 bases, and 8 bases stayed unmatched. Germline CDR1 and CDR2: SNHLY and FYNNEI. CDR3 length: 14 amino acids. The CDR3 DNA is TGTGCCAGCGGCGGGAGTACTATTTACAATGAGCAGTTCTTC. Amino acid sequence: CASGGSTIYNEQFF.

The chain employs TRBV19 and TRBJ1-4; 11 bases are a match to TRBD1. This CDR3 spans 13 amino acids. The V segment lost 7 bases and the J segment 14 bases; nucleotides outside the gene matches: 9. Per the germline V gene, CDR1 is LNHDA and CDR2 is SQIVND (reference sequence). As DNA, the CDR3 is TGTGCCAGTATGCCCCGGGACAGGGGGATTCTGTTTTTT. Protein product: CASMPRDRGILFF. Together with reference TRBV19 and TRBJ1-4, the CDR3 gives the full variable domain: DGGITQSPKYLFRKEGQNVTLSCEQNLNHDAMYWYRQDPGQGLRLIYYSQIVNDFQKGDIAEGYSVSREKKESFPLTVTSAQKNPTAFYLCASMPRDRGILFFGSGTQLSVL.

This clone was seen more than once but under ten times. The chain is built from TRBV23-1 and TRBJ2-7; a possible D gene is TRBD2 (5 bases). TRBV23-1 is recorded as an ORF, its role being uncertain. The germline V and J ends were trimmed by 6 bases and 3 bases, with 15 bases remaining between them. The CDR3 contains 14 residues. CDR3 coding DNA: TGCGCCAGCAGAATCGAATCCGCGGGCTACGAGCAGTACTTC. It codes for CASRIESAGYEQYF.

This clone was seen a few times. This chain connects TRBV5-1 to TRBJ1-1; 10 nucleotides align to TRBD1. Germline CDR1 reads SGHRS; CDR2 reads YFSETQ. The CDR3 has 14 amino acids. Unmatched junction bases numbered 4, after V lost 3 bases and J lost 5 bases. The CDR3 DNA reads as TGCGCCAGCAGCTGGAGGACAGGGGGTACTGAAGCTTTCTTT. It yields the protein CASSWRTGGTEAFF.

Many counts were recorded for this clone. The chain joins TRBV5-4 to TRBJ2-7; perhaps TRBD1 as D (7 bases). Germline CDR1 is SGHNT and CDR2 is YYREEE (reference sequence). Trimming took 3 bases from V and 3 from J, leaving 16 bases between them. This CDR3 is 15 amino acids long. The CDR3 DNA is TGTGCCAGCAGCTCCGGGACTCAGGGGGGCTACGAGCAGTACTTC. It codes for CASSSGTQGGYEQYF.